The TCR beta chain described here comes from a study of cytomegalovirus exposure and HLA in healthy donors. Study outcomes and limitations: Later analysis showed TCR association rates varying by HLA locus, highest for DRB1 and lowest for HLA-C. An observed cluster of highly shared sequence variants was recorded as a likely sequencing artifact. Later analysis revealed greater clonal expansion in HLA-associated TCR beta chains than in equally common others. Of the V segments, some could not be distinguished, including TRBV6-2 and TRBV6-3, and were excluded.

It was with 60 Vbeta and 13 Jbeta primers that the PCR ran. Only in-frame clones appear in the TCRdb table, and some are missing; sequencing was by immunoSEQ multiplex PCR. This sample contains some 62,000 clones. V was clipped by 0 bases and J by 0 bases, with 7 bases between them. Germline lookup yields CDR1 SGDLS and CDR2 YYNGEE. The CDR3 is 15 amino acids. Of note for this clone: Its antigen is not identified.

V and J are TRBV9 and TRBJ2-1; D is perhaps TRBD1 (6 bases). This clonotype originated in a man aged 25-40 years in good health and CMV-seropositive. The material sequenced was PBMCs. CDR3 sequence (DNA): TGTGCCAGCAGCGTAGCAGGGGTCTCCTACAATGAGCAGTTCTTC. Amino acid sequence: CASSVAGVSYNEQFF.